This TCR beta chain was obtained from a study of shared clonotypes between healthy human individuals. Across the whole study: The study used three CD4 naive, three CD4 memory, two CD8 naive and one CD8 memory plate per donor. Findings and limits, study-wide: The study found roughly 5% of naive CD4 clonotypes shared across a few donors. The four-donor shared clonotypes exceeded non-shared clonotypes in generation probability, with non-shared ones scoring lower.

V dropped 7 bases and J dropped 1 base, with 13 bases sitting between them. The CDR3 is made up of 14 amino acids. CDR1 MNHEY and CDR2 SVGAGI come from the germline V gene. Donors were healthy HIV-negative adults without recent acute infections or vaccinations. Sequencing was performed with immunoSEQ multiplex PCR; in TCRdb, only in-frame clones are kept and a portion is missing. Of fewer than 400,000 clones in the sample, about 74% were seen once. In the case of this clone: What it binds is unknown.

Sample: memory CD4+ T cells sorted from blood. Subset defined: CD45RA-negative fraction. The clonotype originates from a man aged 30-40 years in good health. This chain links TRBV6-5 with TRBJ1-1; TRBD1 might be the D (5 bases). Written as DNA, the CDR3 is TGTGCCAGCACCTCAACCAGGGCGAACACTGAAGCTTTCTTT. It is translated as CASTSTRANTEAFF.